This T cell receptor beta chain emerged from a study of beta chain features in type 1 diabetes. Study observations and caveats: Shortening that was moderate but significant affected the TCRB CDR3s of Type 1 diabetes patients in all four CD4+ subsets. No resolution was reached here on whether HLA type influences TCRB rearrangement. Patients' naive, central memory and Treg TCRB repertoires seemed closer to one another than those of healthy donors.

The ends lost 0 bases at V and 6 bases at J; junction bases unmatched: 6. Germline V CDR1 and CDR2: SGHDT, YYEEEE. This CDR3 has 15 residues. Remarks on this clone: Its antigen remains unknown.

Every bit of the isolated RNA underwent reverse transcription, so sequencing read expressed TCRB transcripts. TCRdb's copy holds only in-frame clones and misses some; the assay was immunoSEQ multiplex PCR. The top ten hold 2% to 2.5% of the sample, which has about 150,000 clones, 11% seen once. It was via CD45RO/CCR7/CD25/CD127/CD95/CD27 that CD4+ naive, central memory, regulatory and stem cell-like memory cells were sorted. The TCR comes from a man aged 18 to 35 in good health. The chain uses TRBV5-6 and TRBJ2-3; 8 nucleotides align to TRBD2. What was sequenced was central memory CD4+ T cells from blood. The CDR3 region has the DNA TGTGCCAGCAGCTTGGAGAGCGGGGGCCAGGATACGCAGTATTTT. Amino acids: CASSLESGGQDTQYF.